The next 28 T cell receptor beta chains were all read from a single sample in a study of shared clonotypes between healthy human individuals. Produced via immunoSEQ multiplex PCR; TCRdb's table is partial and in-frame only. The sample includes 2,500,000 or so clones, 90% to 95% of them seen just once. Sequencing used naive CD4+ T cells from PBMCs. Subset meaning: CD45RA+ positively selected. All receptors come from a man between 18 and 35 years old in good health. Some clones in this sample may be carry-over from other donors' samples.

J is TRBJ1-1 and V is TRBV6-5; no definite D call. The germline V gene encodes CDR1 MNHEY and CDR2 SVGAGI. The CDR3 length is 13 residues. The germline V and J ends were trimmed by 6 bases and 1 base, with 9 bases remaining between them. CDR3 DNA: TGTGCCAGCAGGTACAGACAGAACACTGAAGCTTTCTTT. The encoded protein is CASRYRQNTEAFF.

The chain combines TRBV4-1 with TRBJ2-7; 11 bases map to TRBD1. Looked up from germline, CDR1 is MGHRA and CDR2 is YSYEKL. The V and J ends lost 5 bases and 2 bases, in that order; junction bases with no gene match: 5. The CDR3 length is 15 residues. The CDR3 region is CASSSGTGGTYEQYF. The DNA for the CDR3 is TGCGCCAGCAGCTCGGGGACAGGGGGGACCTACGAGCAGTACTTC.

This chain connects TRBV7-2 to TRBJ2-1; D is ambiguous. CDR1 SGHTA and CDR2 FQGNSA come from the germline V gene. The V end was cut by 3 bases, the J end by 16 bases, with 13 bases between. The CDR3 has 11 amino acids. In DNA, the CDR3 is TGTGCCAGCAGCTTCAATAGAATACGATTCTTC. It encodes CASSFNRIRFF.

This clone was seen only a few times. V gene TRBV5-1 combines with J gene TRBJ1-2; 9 nucleotides match TRBD1. This CDR3 contains 15 residues. The germline V gene has CDR1 SGHRS and CDR2 YFSETQ. With 3 bases clipped from V and 2 bases from J, the junction kept 5 bases outside the gene matches. CDR3 sequence: CASSYSGTGNYGYTF. The DNA for the CDR3 is TGCGCCAGCAGCTACTCGGGGACAGGGAACTATGGCTACACCTTC.

The chain carries TRBV5-1 and TRBJ2-1; 8 nucleotides align to TRBD2. Germline trimming cut 7 bases from V and 5 bases from J; bases unmatched to any gene: 8. CDR3 length: 14 residues. CDR1 SGHRS and CDR2 YFSETQ come from the germline V gene. CDR3 residues: CASGKTSANNEQFF. The CDR3 DNA is TGCGCCAGCGGCAAGACTAGCGCAAACAATGAGCAGTTCTTC. Filled out from reference TRBV5-1 and TRBJ2-1, the complete variable domain reads KAGVTQTPRYLIKTRGQQVTLSCSPISGHRSVSWYQQTPGQGLQFLFEYFSETQRNKGNFPGRFSGRQFSNSRSEMNVSTLELGDSALYLCASGKTSANNEQFFGPGTRLTVL.

Here the CDR3 DNA reads TGTGCCAGCAGCCCAGGAATCGGGACGGCGGGCGGCTACACCTTC. Its translation: CASSPGIGTAGGYTF. This chain joins TRBV7-3 and TRBJ1-2; D is possibly TRBD1 (5 bases). This CDR3 has 15 residues. Germline loops: CDR1 SGHTA, CDR2 FQGTGA. Trimming pared 5 bases from V and 8 bases from J, leaving 21 bases between.

Turning to this clone: The same CDR3 arises from other DNA sequences in this sample as well. The chain recombines TRBV5-1 with TRBJ2-5; the D gene is possibly TRBD2 (5 bases). CDR1 is SGHRS, CDR2 YFSETQ, per germline. Trimming stripped 4 bases from V and 2 bases from J, with 12 bases between. This CDR3 contains 14 residues. The CDR3 DNA reads TGCGCCAGCAGCCTAGCATCGGGACAAGAGACCCAGTACTTC. Translated: CASSLASGQETQYF.

The V call is TRBV7-2, the J call TRBJ2-1; 12 positions agree with TRBD2. The trim removed 2 bases at V and 6 bases at J, leaving 11 bases unmatched. This CDR3 contains 18 residues. Germline V gene data show CDR1 as SGHTA and CDR2 as FQGNSA. CDR3 in amino acids: CASSLLLAGGSFRNEQFF. The CDR3 DNA sequence: TGTGCCAGCAGCTTATTGCTAGCGGGAGGGTCCTTTCGCAATGAGCAGTTCTTC.

V and J are TRBV11-2 and TRBJ1-1; 7 nucleotides line up with TRBD1. Looked up from germline, CDR1 is SGHAT and CDR2 is FQNNGV. The CDR3 covers 15 residues. V lost 2 bases, J lost 3 bases, and 6 bases stayed unmatched. CDR3 sequence reads: CASSLIFRGDTEAFF. The CDR3 DNA follows: TGTGCCAGCAGCTTAATATTCAGGGGGGACACTGAAGCTTTCTTT.

The rearrangement links TRBV29-1 to TRBJ1-4; the D gene is possibly TRBD1 (5 bases). The CDR3 consists of 11 residues. Germline loops: CDR1 SQVTM, CDR2 ANQGSEA. Trimming took off 6 bases at V and 8 bases at J, with 10 bases between the two ends. The CDR3 coding sequence is TGCAGCGTGGAGGGGAGGGAAAAACTGTTTTTT. The encoded protein is CSVEGREKLFF.

V and J are TRBV5-1 and TRBJ2-7; 8 nucleotides agree with TRBD1. The trim removed 2 bases at V and 6 bases at J, leaving 13 bases unmatched. Germline V gives CDR1 SGHRS, CDR2 YFSETQ. This CDR3 spans 16 amino acids. CDR3 nucleotides: TGCGCCAGCAGCTTTTTCCCGGGACAGGATCGCGGCGAGCAGTACTTC. It translates to CASSFFPGQDRGEQYF.

The gene calls are TRBV7-2 and TRBJ1-2, with D possibly matching TRBD1 (5 bases). The germline V gene encodes CDR1 SGHTA and CDR2 FQGNSA. The CDR3 loop spans 13 amino acids. V was pared by 1 base and J by 8 bases, with 11 bases between. In nucleotides, the CDR3 is TGTGCCAGCAGCTTAGATCGCTGGGACGGCTACACCTTC. It yields the protein CASSLDRWDGYTF.

The V gene is TRBV27, the J gene TRBJ1-2, with D tentatively TRBD1 (5 bases). The CDR3 is 14 amino acids. V lost 6 bases and J 0 bases, leaving 11 bases between the germline ends. Per germline, CDR1 MNHEY and CDR2 SMNVEV (reference sequence). The CDR3 DNA follows: TGTGCCAGCAGGGCGACAGCATCTAACTATGGCTACACCTTC. This translates into CASRATASNYGYTF.

The genes are TRBV4-1 and TRBJ1-4; D not certain. Germline assignment: CDR1 MGHRA and CDR2 YSYEKL. This CDR3 has 16 residues. Between the trimmed V and J ends, which lost 1 base and 2 bases, there was a span of 11 bases. CDR3 DNA sequence: TGCGCCAGCAGCCAAGGCAGTTTTCGGACTAATGAAAAACTGTTTTTT. This sequence encodes CASSQGSFRTNEKLFF.

The rearrangement uses TRBV2 and TRBJ2-2, with D perhaps matching TRBD1 or TRBD2 (6 bases each). The V and J ends lost 10 bases and 5 bases respectively, with 14 bases between them. This CDR3 has 13 amino acids. CDR1 is SNHLY and CDR2 is FYNNEI in the germline V gene. CDR3 coding DNA: TGTGCCACACAACAGGGAGGAACCGGGGAGCTGTTTTTT. Its protein is CATQQGGTGELFF.

This rearrangement joins TRBV6-1 to TRBJ2-1; D unresolved. Germline CDR1 reads MNHNS; CDR2 reads SASEGT. V was trimmed by 6 bases and J by 4 bases, leaving 16 bases between them. The CDR3 has 15 residues. The CDR3, as DNA: TGTGCCAGCAGCCCCGGGCCGCTTCAGTACAATGAGCAGTTCTTC. Translated: CASSPGPLQYNEQFF.

V gene TRBV5-1 combines with J gene TRBJ2-1; a weak D match, TRBD2 (5 bases). Per germline, CDR1 SGHRS and CDR2 YFSETQ. The CDR3 spans 15 residues. V lost 1 base and J 7 bases, leaving 15 bases between the germline ends. The CDR3 here is CASSLLELEFNEQFF. CDR3 nucleotides: TGCGCCAGCAGCTTGTTGGAACTAGAATTTAATGAGCAGTTCTTC.

On this clone: Compared with germline, one end of the junction differs, possibly owing to a read error. The gene calls are TRBV2 and TRBJ1-6; the D is unclear. Per germline, CDR1 SNHLY and CDR2 FYNNEI. The CDR3 is made up of 11 amino acids. The CDR3 here is CASRLLDYSLF. CDR3 DNA sequence: TGTGCCAGCAGACTACTTGACTACTCTCTCTTT.

The chain combines TRBV15 with TRBJ2-2, with a weak D call TRBD2 (5 bases). Germline lookup yields CDR1 LNHNV and CDR2 YYDKDF (reference sequence). The V gene lost 4 bases and the J gene lost 3 bases, with 12 bases spanning the gap. There are 15 residues in the CDR3. The DNA for the CDR3 is TGTGCCACCAGCACGACGGGGTGGGACACCGGGGAGCTGTTTTTT. This encodes CATSTTGWDTGELFF.

The chain joins TRBV6-1 to TRBJ2-1, with TRBD2 matching 10 bases. V lost 3 bases and J lost 2; bases outside the gene matches: 10. Germline CDR1 and CDR2: MNHNS and SASEGT. This CDR3 contains 18 residues. The DNA of the CDR3 is TGTGCCAGCAGTGACTTGACTAGCGGGCTCCCTCCCTACAATGAGCAGTTCTTC. This translates into CASSDLTSGLPPYNEQFF.

J is TRBJ2-7 and V is TRBV5-6, with unresolved D. This CDR3 is 11 amino acids long. Germline loops: CDR1 SGHDT, CDR2 YYEEEE. V lost 0 bases and J 5 bases, leaving 3 bases between the germline ends. Written as DNA, the CDR3 is TGTGCCAGCAGCTTGGCTGACGAGCAGTACTTC. It translates to CASSLADEQYF. Full variable domain (remainder filled in from reference TRBV5-6 and TRBJ2-7): DAGVTQSPTHLIKTRGQQVTLRCSPKSGHDTVSWYQQALGQGPQFIFQYYEEEERQRGNFPDRFSGHQFPNYSSELNVNALLLGDSALYLCASSLADEQYFGPGTRLTVT.

J is TRBJ1-4 and V is TRBV10-3; 8 bases agree with TRBD1. V gave up 4 bases and J gave up 5 bases; unmatched junction bases: 9. The CDR3 length is 16 residues. CDR1 is ENHRY, CDR2 SYGVKD, per germline. The CDR3 is CAISGEQGAVNEKLFF. CDR3 coding DNA: TGTGCCATCAGTGGAGAGCAGGGGGCGGTAAATGAAAAACTGTTTTTT.

This clone was observed a few times. This rearrangement joins TRBV25-1 to TRBJ1-1; D is unresolved. The germline V and J ends were trimmed by 6 bases and 2 bases, with 10 bases remaining between them. This CDR3 has 13 amino acids. Germline V gene sequence: CDR1 MGHDK, CDR2 SYGVNS. The DNA of the CDR3 is TGTGCCAGCAGGGACTCGGTTAACACTGAAGCTTTCTTT. This translates into CASRDSVNTEAFF.

The rearrangement uses TRBV27 and TRBJ1-1; D remains ambiguous. Germline V gene sequence: CDR1 MNHEY, CDR2 SMNVEV (reference sequence). The CDR3 has 17 amino acids. Trimming took off 4 bases at V and 0 bases at J, with 18 bases between the two ends. CDR3 amino acids: CASSSIPLTSMNTEAFF. The CDR3 DNA is TGTGCCAGCAGTTCCATACCCCTGACCAGCATGAACACTGAAGCTTTCTTT.

V usage is TRBV6-1 and J usage is TRBJ1-4; no firm D call. Germline CDR1 MNHNS, CDR2 SASEGT. V was cut by 1 base and J by 8 bases, with 11 bases left in between. CDR3 size: 14 residues. This chain's CDR3 is CASSEVEGREKLFF. CDR3 sequence (DNA): TGTGCCAGCAGTGAAGTGGAGGGTAGGGAAAAACTGTTTTTT.

The chain combines TRBV4-2 with TRBJ2-7, with a weak D call TRBD1 (6 bases). Germline V gene lookup returns CDR1 LGHNA and CDR2 YNFKEQ. The V and J ends lost 4 bases and 2 bases respectively, with 21 bases between them. CDR3 size: 17 residues. The CDR3 reads CASSLRLVPGVPYEQYF. For the CDR3, the DNA is TGTGCCAGCAGCCTCCGACTGGTCCCAGGGGTCCCCTACGAGCAGTACTTC.

The chain joins TRBV7-2 to TRBJ2-1, with D possibly TRBD1 on 6 matching bases. Germline V gene sequence: CDR1 SGHTA, CDR2 FQGNSA. The length of the CDR3 is 15 residues. Trimming cost V 5 bases and J 5 bases, with 16 bases left between them. The CDR3, as DNA: TGTGCCAGCAGCCGGAGACAGGCGTCCCACAATGAGCAGTTCTTC. This sequence encodes CASSRRQASHNEQFF.

This chain links TRBV27 with TRBJ1-2; D is unresolved. CDR3 length equals 11 residues. Trimming took 11 bases from V and 4 from J, leaving 11 bases between them. Germline V gives CDR1 MNHEY, CDR2 SMNVEV (reference sequence). As DNA, the CDR3 is TGTGCCTCTTCTGGACGCTATGGCTACACCTTC. It is translated as CASSGRYGYTF.